This TCR beta chain was captured in a study of response to subunit inactivated influenza vaccine. Each CDR3 protein is one row after TCRdb ran MiXCR on the RT-PCR reads. Altogether 450,000 to 700,000 distinct CDR3 sequences are present, 11% to 15% being singletons, with the ten largest covering 8.5% to 14%. This clonotype has only a few counts. Its antigen is unknown. The study's findings and limits: That few new T cells are recruited by each seasonal influenza vaccination was the authors' suggestion.

The CDR3 totals 14 residues. Germline V lookup: CDR1 MNHEY, CDR2 SMNVEV (reference sequence). Trimming took off 8 bases at V and 2 bases at J, with 13 bases between the two ends. This sequence joins TRBV27 and TRBJ2-1, with TRBD2 as a possible D gene (6 bases). Sequences were derived from PBMCs from blood, sampled roughly 13 days after vaccination. The TCR originated in a man between 45 and 60 years old who received an inactivated influenza vaccine. DNA of the CDR3: TGTGCCAGCGCGCGGGGCGTTACCTACAATGAGCAGTTCTTC. This codes for CASARGVTYNEQFF.